The T cell receptor (beta chain) described here comes from a study of Tregs in tolerant kidney transplant recipients. A word on this clone: The CDR3 end is not reached by the read, which stops 3 residues before it; the germline J gene fills it in.

In germline, CDR1 is LNHDA, CDR2 SQIVND (reference sequence). The CDR3 spans 15 residues. Losses at the gene ends were 7 bases for V and 3 bases for J; bases not matched to a gene: 7. Generated by immunoSEQ multiplex PCR, the TCRdb table keeps only in-frame clones and is missing some. The table lists about 52,000 clones. This sequence was found in a human donor who received a combined kidney and bone marrow transplant. This chain uses TRBV19 with TRBJ2-2; 8 bases map to TRBD2. The sequencing here drew on CD4+ T cells from blood, taken before the transplant. The CDR3 loop reads CASIPRGGYTGELFF. The covered CDR3 bases are TGTGCCAGTATTCCCCGGGGGGGGTACACCGGGGAG.